This T cell receptor (beta chain) is from a study of cytomegalovirus exposure and HLA in healthy donors (dated by TCRdb to about 2017). Turning to the overall study: An earlier analysis of approximately 550 of the donors reported more than 250 Gb of sequence data and some 120 million unique TCR beta sequences from approximately 180 million T cells. Class I and class II HLA loci were covered by the typing at four-digit resolution. The study used immunosequencing to profile the T cell repertoires of approximately 650 subjects and linked those repertoires to cytomegalovirus serostatus. Donor age, sex, ethnicity and CMV serostatus were compiled alongside the repertoire data. In a later analysis, previously published TCR beta repertoires from several hundred donors were re-analyzed and high-resolution HLA genotyping was added so that TCR occurrence patterns could be studied. All discovery cohort repertoires had been generated on a single sequencing platform. Roughly 300 gigabases of sequencing data and about 92 million unique TCR sequences made up an early release that covered approximately 700 HLA-typed donors. In addition to the first cohort of 650 to 750 subjects, a separate validation cohort of approximately 130 different subjects was used. To decide whether each TCR beta V gene segment behaved as functional or pseudogenic, an earlier analysis of some 580 of the donors relied on high-throughput TCR beta sequencing. In a later genetic analysis, genome-wide SNP genotypes for about 65% of the roughly 700 donors were used, and that subset was treated as a discovery cohort. The number of donors typed differed by locus, with about 629-630 for A, B, C, DRB1 and DQB1, around 560 for DQA1, 600 to 610 for DPA1, and around 430 for DPB1. On average, 235,054 unique TCR beta nucleotide sequences were sequenced per donor among some 430 genotyped donors of the cohort, with about 17% of those sequences being non-productive. To predict cytomegalovirus infection status, the study brought together high-throughput TCR immunosequencing, statistical association of individual TCRs with disease status, and machine learning. The later analysis used no new phenotypic data to find candidate immune exposures, relying instead on TCR beta sequences and their occurrence across donors. The study aimed to test whether signatures of past pathogen exposure could be identified by cataloging public T cell receptors. Among the 398 genotyped donors, approximately 76% belonged to the genetic ancestry cluster associated with self-reported Caucasian donors. A handful of DR-DQ haplotypes were handled as single units for association and clustering because linkage in the cohort was strong. What the work shows at the level of the full study, not this receptor alone: Because counts were too low, 15 to 20 rarely observed V segments, including chromosome 9 orphons, were left out of the earlier analysis of 587 of the donors. The authors suggested that the approach could potentially be generalized to other disease states and immunological phenotypes. In both the original and validation cohorts, the classifier was reported to diagnose cytomegalovirus status with high specificity and sensitivity. Correlated functional status among segregating V segments might be attributable to linkage disequilibrium, but an unknown experimental factor could not be ruled out. A further reported finding was that TCR beta sequences accurately predicted the HLA-A and HLA-B alleles for most subjects in the first cohort. Roughly uniform sequencing depth across donors was assumed in presence/absence analyses, although this assumption may not hold. A later analysis found that HLA-associated TCR beta chains were more clonally expanded and had lower generation probabilities than equally common non-associated chains. Some IMGT-functional V segments, including TRBV6-2 and TRBV6-3, could not be distinguished by the 87-base-pair reads and were therefore excluded. Immune exposure information for the cohort was limited to CMV serostatus. In vitro tests confirmed that a few of the cytomegalovirus-associated TCR beta chains recognize cytomegalovirus antigens. According to a later analysis, parvovirus B19, influenza, CMV and Epstein-Barr virus appeared linked to several top co-occurrence clusters. In a later analysis, TCR association rates were found to vary across HLA loci, with the most associated TCRs seen for DRB1 alleles and the fewest for HLA-C alleles. A group of highly shared sequence variants was considered likely to be a technical artifact of the sequencing pipeline. Assigning TCR associations to individual alleles was difficult when HLA alleles, especially DR and DQ, strongly co-occurred. Most TCR sequences were seen in very few donors, while some public TCRs were found in many individuals. In an earlier analysis of about 600 of the donors, most TCR beta V segments appeared in productive rearrangements about 87% or about 30% of the time, broadly matching IMGT annotations. In a later genetic analysis, fewer N-insertions in productive TCRs were reported among donors in an Asian-associated ancestry cluster than the approximately 710-donor mean. A later analysis associated around 16,000 TCR beta sequences with specific HLA alleles at a false discovery rate of 0.05. A total of 150 to 200 TCR beta chains were listed by the study as associated with cytomegalovirus. Because HLA typing was missing for some donors at each locus, association tests included only the typed subset. V-gene and J-gene trimming of TCR beta chains was associated with a missense DCLRE1C variant in a later genetic analysis, and the association was replicated in an independent cohort. The cohort was sequenced for TCR beta chains only, and without alpha or paired-chain data the features that could be detected were limited. According to a later analysis, most CMV-associated TCR beta chains appeared to be HLA-restricted, and the HLA associations seemed to be driven largely by CMV exposure.

CDR3 length: 16 amino acids, cysteine to phenylalanine. Only the CDR3 region is kept as DNA, spanning 48 bases read in frame from base 1. As encoded in the germline V gene (reference sequence), CDR1 is MNHEY while CDR2 is SMNVEV. Germline trimming: 5 bases from V, 7 bases from J; junction bases outside gene matches: 11. This clone appeared a few times. Which antigen it targets is not known. Base qualities were left out, and no much larger clone turns up one base away. Preparation of the library involved the immunoSEQ multiplex PCR assay. A mixture of 60 forward primers for TCR Vbeta segments and 13 reverse primers for TCR Jbeta segments was used in the multiplex PCR. The CDR3 region of rearranged TCR beta genes was amplified from genomic DNA by a multiplex PCR assay. The amplified TCR beta libraries were sequenced on the Illumina HiSeq System as 87-base-pair reads. The original methods were these. A later analysis tallied 75 million to 95 million unique TCR beta chains across the 700 or so repertoires, and some 12 million of those chains were shared by two or more donors. To remove PCR and sequencing errors, raw reads were error-corrected and collapsed into unique sequences using a nearest-neighbor algorithm that merged closely related sequences. V, D and J gene segments were assigned by aligning CDR3 sequences to IMGT reference sequences. Each retained sequence needed at least a six-nucleotide match to both a V gene segment and a J gene segment. A rearrangement counted as productive if the CDR3 had no stop codons and remained in frame with V and J, and every other rearrangement counted as non-productive. CDR3 was defined according to IMGT convention as the region running from the second conserved V-encoded cysteine to the conserved J-encoded phenylalanine. In an earlier analysis of more than 550 of the donors, sequences lacking an unambiguous match to a single V gene segment were excluded. An earlier analysis of approximately 590 of the donors classified V segments as functional when productive rearrangements were above 56.7% and as segregating when the standard deviation between donors was above 5%. A statistical classification framework was developed to diagnose cytomegalovirus status using the catalog of TCR beta chain sequences. In a later analysis, V and J genes were assigned by comparing TCR nucleotide sequences against IMGT/GENE-DB human TR gene sequences. The TCRdist pipeline was used in a later analysis to assign CDR3 sequences and most-parsimonious VDJ recombination scenarios. A later analysis defined each TCR beta chain by its CDR3 amino acid sequence plus V-gene family, and excluded reads lacking a unique V-gene family. To address suspected cross-contamination and a sequencing artifact, a later analysis removed approximately 590 highly shared, low-generation-probability nucleotide sequences. A later analysis calculated a clonal expansion index for each public chain from normalized within-repertoire ranks of inferred template counts. In a later analysis, generation probabilities were computed with a VDJ recombination model fitted to out-of-frame rearrangements, and the resulting probabilities were checked against IGoR. In a later analysis, hypergeometric tests were used to score TCR-TCR, TCR-HLA and TCR-CMV co-occurrence, with a repertoire-size bias correction applied to TCR pairs. False discovery rates were estimated in a later analysis by permuting HLA or CMV assignments 20 times. In a later analysis, co-occurring TCRs were grouped using DBSCAN, and TCRdist sequence similarity was added for clustering within HLA-allele-positive subsets. Co-occurrence clustering excluded repertoires with fewer than 30,000 or more than 120,000 public chains, plus five with anomalous nucleotide sharing. Drawn from immuneACCESS, this table holds only the in-frame rearrangements with V and J called that TCRdb kept. Clones are partly lost; checked studies trace under half to an unresolved V gene and leave the rest unexplained. V and J calls and clone size come straight from that table; D and trimming were deduced from the DNA. The sample table lists around 110,000 clones, under 90% of them with a count of one. About 3.9% of the sample is held by the ten biggest clonotypes.

In total, roughly 670 healthy bone marrow donors made up the cohort. All cohort members were sampled while nominally healthy, although unrecorded immune exposures were likely present. The donor was CMV seronegative and belonged to the group of approximately 320 seronegative cohort members. Each donor provided a peripheral blood sample, and peripheral blood mononuclear cells were used for TCR beta sequencing. Genomic DNA was extracted from the blood cell samples with the Qiagen DNeasy Blood Extraction Kit. The rearranged segments are TRBV27 and TRBJ1-4, and 9 junctional nucleotides match TRBD1. What was sequenced was PBMCs. The sequence was obtained from a woman in her twenties or thirties in good health and CMV-seronegative. In nucleotide form, the sequence is TGTGCCAGCAGTCCCCTTGGGGCGGACAGGGGTGAAAAACTGTTTTTT. This is translated as CASSPLGADRGEKLFF.